This T cell receptor beta chain comes out of a study of blood T cell repertoires in COVID-19. Germline V CDR1 and CDR2: SGDLS, YYNGEE. Germline trimming cut 2 bases from V and 5 bases from J; bases unmatched to any gene: 4. This CDR3 spans 14 amino acids. This clone has a handful of counts. Generated by immunoSEQ multiplex PCR, the TCRdb table keeps only in-frame clones and is missing some. The data contain over 95,000 clones, approximately 85% of them singletons. The receptor was isolated from a woman older than 75 with active or convalescent COVID-19. The sequencing sample was made of peripheral blood. The J gene is TRBJ2-7, the V gene TRBV9; 10 nucleotides agree with TRBD2. CDR3 protein: CASSVTSGKNEQYF. CDR3 DNA sequence: TGTGCCAGCAGCGTTACTAGCGGGAAAAACGAGCAGTACTTC.